This T cell receptor beta chain was found in a study of T cells in Graves' hyperthyroidism and ophthalmopathy. RNA transcripts provided the source from which TCR beta CDR3 regions were amplified. RT-PCR in the first round (using the HTBI primer set) targeted the TCR CDR3. A single record per CDR3 protein comes from TCRdb applying MiXCR to the multiplex PCR reads. The table shows approximately 610,000 distinct CDR3 sequences, with roughly 14% occurring only once. This clonotype was detected only a few times. This CDR3 is built from 15 residues. The V gene's germline CDR1 is SGHRS and CDR2 YFSETQ. With V trimmed by 4 bases and J by 3 bases, 8 bases remained unmatched.

Sequencing used blood. This chain joins TRBV5-1 and TRBJ2-7; 9 nucleotides agree with TRBD2. The TCR sequence derives from a woman between 40 and 55 years old with Graves' ophthalmopathy. The CDR3: CASSPISGSGYEQYF. The CDR3 nucleotides are TGCGCCAGCAGCCCCATTAGCGGGAGTGGCTACGAGCAGTACTTC. The entire variable domain, with the rest obtained from reference TRBV5-1 and TRBJ2-7, is as follows: KAGVTQTPRYLIKTRGQQVTLSCSPISGHRSVSWYQQTPGQGLQFLFEYFSETQRNKGNFPGRFSGRQFSNSRSEMNVSTLELGDSALYLCASSPISGSGYEQYFGPGTRLTVT.